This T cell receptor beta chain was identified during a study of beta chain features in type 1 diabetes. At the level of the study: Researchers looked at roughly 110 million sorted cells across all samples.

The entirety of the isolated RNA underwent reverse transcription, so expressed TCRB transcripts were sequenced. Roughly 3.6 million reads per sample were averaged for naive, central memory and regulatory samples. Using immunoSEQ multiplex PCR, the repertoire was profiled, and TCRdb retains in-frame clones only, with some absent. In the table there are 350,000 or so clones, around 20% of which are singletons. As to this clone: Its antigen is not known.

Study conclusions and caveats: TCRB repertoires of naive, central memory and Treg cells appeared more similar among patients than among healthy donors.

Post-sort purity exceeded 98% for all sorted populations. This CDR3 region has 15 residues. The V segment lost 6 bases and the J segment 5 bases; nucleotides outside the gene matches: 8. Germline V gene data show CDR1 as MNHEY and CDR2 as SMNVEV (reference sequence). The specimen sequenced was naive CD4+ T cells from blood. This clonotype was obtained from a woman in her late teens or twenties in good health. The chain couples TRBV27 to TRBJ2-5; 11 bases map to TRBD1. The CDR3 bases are TGTGCCAGCAGCCGGACAGGGGGCTATGGGGAGACCCAGTACTTC. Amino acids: CASSRTGGYGETQYF.